This entry is about one TCR beta chain. What it recognizes is unknown. This CDR3 has 14 amino acids. From germline, CDR1 is MNHEY and CDR2 SMNVEV (reference sequence). With 5 bases clipped from V and 8 bases from J, the junction kept 6 bases outside the gene matches. Following autologous stem cell transplantation, relapse occurred in every patient, and exposure to brentuximab vedotin varied. Reported best responses ranged across complete response, partial response or progressive disease. This sample was taken from a study of PD-1 blockade in classical Hodgkin lymphoma. Overall study findings and caveats: Healthy donors reportedly exceeded newly diagnosed patients in baseline TCR diversity. Excluded were patients who started nivolumab under 1 year after ASCT, a group that had lower diversity.

The data were produced by immunoSEQ multiplex PCR, yet TCRdb's version contains in-frame clones alone and is incomplete. This table has 150,000 or so clones, around 73% appearing once. The sequence came from a human donor with classical Hodgkin lymphoma. Sequenced material: peripheral blood mononuclear cells (PBMCs), taken before the second cycle of nivolumab. The V gene is TRBV27, the J gene TRBJ2-7; 13 nucleotides agree with TRBD2. CDR3 in DNA: TGTGCCAGCAGTCCTCGAGGGACTAGCGGGAAGCAGTACTTC. It translates to CASSPRGTSGKQYF.